This T cell receptor beta chain was sequenced for a study of T cells in localized non-small cell lung cancer. Study conclusions and caveats: Adjacent lung exhibited a median of about 57 among the 100 most abundant tumor clones. There was higher T cell clonality in uninvolved adjacent lung than in tumor, and it was highest there.

The CDR3 loop spans 14 amino acids. Germline values: CDR1 LGHNA, CDR2 YNFKEQ. Trimming left V 1 base short and J 0 bases short, with 6 bases between. As for this clone: Its antigen is still unknown.

This table comes from immunoSEQ multiplex PCR, and its TCRdb copy is limited to in-frame clones, with some not included. This sample has roughly 40,000 clones, with 70% to 90% found just once. The sequence came from a man aged 18 to 49 with stage I lung adenocarcinoma. Sequenced material: peripheral blood, taken before any cancer treatment. This chain uses TRBV4-2 with TRBJ1-1; D gene uncertain. The CDR3: CASSQGRVNTEAFF. DNA for the CDR3: TGTGCCAGCAGCCAAGGACGTGTGAACACTGAAGCTTTCTTT.